Listed below are T cell receptor beta chains from one sample, sequenced in a study of human T cells and chemical hapten exposure. MiXCR was run by TCRdb on the RACE reads, yielding one entry per CDR3 protein. This table has 90,000 to 140,000 distinct CDR3 sequences, 30% to 35% appearing once. Sequencing was performed on whole blood, taken in connection with sensitization to the hapten diphenylcyclopropenone (DPC). The receptors stem from a man aged 35-49 years with alopecia areata. Some clones in this sample may be carry-over from other donors' samples. Each CDR3 is given with its conserved first and last residue. Not every row has a clone size; where given, it reads once, few, many or a size class.

>NA|TRBV5-1
CASSTVLAGNTDTQYF
>NA|TRBV7-6
CASSLAQYTEAFF
>NA|TRBV12-3/TRBV12-4
CASSTSRGFRQNIQYF
>NA|TRBV6-5
CASSPRVNTEAFF
>NA|TRBV6-2/TRBV6-3
CASSYSRGGRTLLDEQYF
>NA|TRBV6-2/TRBV6-3
CASSRGPAETQYF
>NA|TRBV28
CASGAWGQYF
>NA|TRBV28
CASSRKEPQHF
>many|TRBV20-1
CSALTGTEETQYF
>few|TRBV27
CASSLTGSHSYEQYF
>NA|TRBV25-1
CATTGQMNTEAFF
>few|TRBV27
CASTTAGELFF
>NA|TRBV29-1
CSVELLDSTYNEQFF
>NA|TRBV10-3
CAISVDLYPADTQYF
>few|TRBV20-1
CSASTALLYNEQFF
>NA|TRBV10-2
CAGQGTGGSDTQYF
>few|TRBV28
CASSMIGTTNEQFF
>NA|TRBV2
CASSESPGVQGGYTF
>few|TRBV7-2
CASSLVAGLAYEQYF
>NA|TRBV5-1
CASSLAGGTNTDTQYF
>few|TRBV6-2/TRBV6-3
CASSYSNPHEQFF
>few|TRBV14
CASSQDGQGAYTDTQYF
>NA|TRBV29-1
CSASGAQNTEAFF
>NA|TRBV7-8
CASSLDLVSTTERFF
>NA|TRBV12-3/TRBV12-4
CASSLWGARPGYGYTF
>NA|TRBV29-1
CSSGDQYNEQFF
>NA|TRBV28
CASILPGIWAEAFF
>few|TRBV20-1
CSAQHPRGRVADTQYF
>NA|TRBV29-1
CSVEDFLAGGSTDTQYF
>few|TRBV19
CASSMGQGANTGELFF
>NA|TRBV4-2
CASSQDVGGSSYNSPLHF
>few|TRBV6-6
CASSLDGFGEQFF
>NA|TRBV28
CASSYTGELFF
>NA|TRBV29-1
CSVVGVRDRVFDEQFF
>few|TRBV28
CASSLLGDEGEQYF
>NA|TRBV3-1
CASSQEVTRDTQYF
>NA|TRBV19
CASSPTIRGETQYF
>few|TRBV20-1
CSAPDSPSTGELFF
>NA|TRBV29-1
CSVETGGTYGYTF